This T cell receptor beta chain was identified in a study of shared clonotypes between healthy human individuals. At the deep level, the assay was run. The table came from immunoSEQ multiplex PCR; TCRdb's copy has only in-frame clones and leaves some out. The table includes millions of clones, approximately 95% detected once. Trimming cost V 6 bases and J 4 bases; bases outside gene matches: 9. CDR3 length: 15 amino acids. CDR1 is SGDLS, CDR2 YYNGEE, per germline. CD4+ cells were split into CD45RA+ naive and CD45RA-negative memory subsets. The sample comprised naive CD4+ T cells sorted from blood. Regarding subset: CD45RA+ positively selected. The V call is TRBV9, the J call TRBJ1-4; 7 bases fit TRBD1. The TCR was taken from a man aged 18 to 29 in good health. The CDR3 sequence is CASTKTGISNEKLFF. The CDR3 nucleotides are TGTGCCAGCACCAAGACAGGGATAAGTAATGAAAAACTGTTTTTT.